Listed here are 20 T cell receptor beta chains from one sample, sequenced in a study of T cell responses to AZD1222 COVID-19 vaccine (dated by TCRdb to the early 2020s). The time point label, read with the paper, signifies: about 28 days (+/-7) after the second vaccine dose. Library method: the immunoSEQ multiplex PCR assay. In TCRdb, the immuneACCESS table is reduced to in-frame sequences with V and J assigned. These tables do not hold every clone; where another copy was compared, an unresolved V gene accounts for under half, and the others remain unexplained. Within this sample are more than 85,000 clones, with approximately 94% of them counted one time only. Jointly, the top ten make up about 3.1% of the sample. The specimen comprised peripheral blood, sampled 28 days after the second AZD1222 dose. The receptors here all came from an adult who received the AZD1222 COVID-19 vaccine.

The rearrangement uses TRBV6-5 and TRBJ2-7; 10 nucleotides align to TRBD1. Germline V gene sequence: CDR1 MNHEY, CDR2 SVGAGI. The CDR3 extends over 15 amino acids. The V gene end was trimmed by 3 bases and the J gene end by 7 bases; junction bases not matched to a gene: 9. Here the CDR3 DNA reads TGTGCCAGCAGTTATCGGGACAGGGGCTTTTGGGAGCAGTACTTC. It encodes CASSYRDRGFWEQYF.

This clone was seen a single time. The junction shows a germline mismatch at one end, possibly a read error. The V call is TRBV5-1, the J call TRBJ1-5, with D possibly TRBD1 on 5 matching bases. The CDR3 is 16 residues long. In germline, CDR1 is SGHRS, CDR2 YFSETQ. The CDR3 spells CARSPGGGGGNQPQHF. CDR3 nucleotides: TGCGCCCGCAGCCCCGGGGGGGGAGGAGGCAATCAGCCCCAGCATTTT.

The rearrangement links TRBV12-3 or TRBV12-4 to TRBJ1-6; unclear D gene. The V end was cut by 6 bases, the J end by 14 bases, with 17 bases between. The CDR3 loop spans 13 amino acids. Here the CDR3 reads CASSPEVYRSLHF. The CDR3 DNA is TGTGCCAGCAGCCCCGAGGTTTATCGATCCCTCCACTTT.

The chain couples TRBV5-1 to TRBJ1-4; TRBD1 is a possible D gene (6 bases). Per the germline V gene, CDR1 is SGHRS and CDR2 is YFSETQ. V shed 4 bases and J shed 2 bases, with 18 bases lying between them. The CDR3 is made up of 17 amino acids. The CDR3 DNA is TGCGCCAGCAGCCCGGAGGGCACGGGGGCTACTAATGAAAAACTGTTTTTT. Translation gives CASSPEGTGATNEKLFF.

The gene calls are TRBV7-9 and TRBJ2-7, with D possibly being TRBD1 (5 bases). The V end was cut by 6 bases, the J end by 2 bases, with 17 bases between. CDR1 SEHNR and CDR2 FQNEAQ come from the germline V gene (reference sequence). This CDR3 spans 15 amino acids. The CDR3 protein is CASSHQQVVAYEQYF. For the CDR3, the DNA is TGTGCCAGCAGTCACCAACAGGTAGTCGCCTACGAGCAGTACTTC.

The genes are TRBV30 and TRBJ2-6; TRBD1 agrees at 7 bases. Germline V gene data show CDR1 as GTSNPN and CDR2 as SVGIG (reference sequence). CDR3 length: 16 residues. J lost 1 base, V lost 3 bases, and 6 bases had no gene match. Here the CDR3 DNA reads TGTGCCTGGAGACAGGGGTGGCAGTCTGGGGCCAACGTCCTGACTTTC. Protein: CAWRQGWQSGANVLTF.

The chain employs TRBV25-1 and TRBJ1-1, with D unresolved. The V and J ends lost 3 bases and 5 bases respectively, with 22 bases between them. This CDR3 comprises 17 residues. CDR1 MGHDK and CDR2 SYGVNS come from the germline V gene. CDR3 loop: CASSEGPPYTPGTEAFF. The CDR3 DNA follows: TGTGCCAGCAGTGAGGGCCCCCCCTATACTCCGGGGACTGAAGCTTTCTTT.

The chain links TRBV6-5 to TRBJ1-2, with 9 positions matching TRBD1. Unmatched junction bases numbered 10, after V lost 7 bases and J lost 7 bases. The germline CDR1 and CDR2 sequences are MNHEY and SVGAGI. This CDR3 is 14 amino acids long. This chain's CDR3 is CASTKQGALGGYTF. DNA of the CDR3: TGTGCCAGCACAAAACAGGGGGCGCTTGGTGGCTACACCTTC.

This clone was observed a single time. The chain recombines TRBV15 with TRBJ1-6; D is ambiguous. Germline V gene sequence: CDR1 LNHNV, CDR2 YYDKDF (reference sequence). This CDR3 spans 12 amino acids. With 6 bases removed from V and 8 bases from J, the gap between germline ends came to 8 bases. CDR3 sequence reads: CATREVDSPLHF. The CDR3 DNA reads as TGTGCCACCAGGGAAGTGGATTCACCCCTCCACTTT.

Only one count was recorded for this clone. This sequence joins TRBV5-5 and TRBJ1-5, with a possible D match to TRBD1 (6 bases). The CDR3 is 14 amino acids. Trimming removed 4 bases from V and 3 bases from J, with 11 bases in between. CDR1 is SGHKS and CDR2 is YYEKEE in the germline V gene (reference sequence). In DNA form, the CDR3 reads TGTGCCAGCAGCCCTGGACAGACCAATCAGCCCCAGCATTTT. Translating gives CASSPGQTNQPQHF.

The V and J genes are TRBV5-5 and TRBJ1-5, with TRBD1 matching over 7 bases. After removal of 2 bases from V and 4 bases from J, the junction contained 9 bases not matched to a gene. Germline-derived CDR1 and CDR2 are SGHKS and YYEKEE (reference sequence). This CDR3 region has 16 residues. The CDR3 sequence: CASSLYRGDWNQPQHF. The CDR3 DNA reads TGTGCCAGCAGCTTATACAGGGGCGATTGGAATCAGCCCCAGCATTTT.

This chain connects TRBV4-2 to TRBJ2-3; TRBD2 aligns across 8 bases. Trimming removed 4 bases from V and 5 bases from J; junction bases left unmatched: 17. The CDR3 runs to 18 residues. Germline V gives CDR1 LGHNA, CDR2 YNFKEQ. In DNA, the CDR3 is TGTGCCAGCAGCCTCATAGGGCCCTCGTCCAGCGGGGGAGATACGCAGTATTTT. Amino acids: CASSLIGPSSSGGDTQYF.

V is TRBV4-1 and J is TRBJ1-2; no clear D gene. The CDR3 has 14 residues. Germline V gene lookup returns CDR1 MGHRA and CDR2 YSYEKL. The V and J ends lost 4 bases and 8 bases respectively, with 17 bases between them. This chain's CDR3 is CASSREGTVRGYTF. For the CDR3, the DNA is TGCGCCAGCAGCCGGGAGGGAACAGTAAGGGGCTACACCTTC.

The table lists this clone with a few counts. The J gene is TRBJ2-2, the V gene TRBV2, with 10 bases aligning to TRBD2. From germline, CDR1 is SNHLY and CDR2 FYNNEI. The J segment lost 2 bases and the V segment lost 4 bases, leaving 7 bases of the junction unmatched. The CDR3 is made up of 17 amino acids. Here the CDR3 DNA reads TGTGCCAGCAGTGCACAAGCGGGGGGGCCTAACACCGGGGAGCTGTTTTTT. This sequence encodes CASSAQAGGPNTGELFF.

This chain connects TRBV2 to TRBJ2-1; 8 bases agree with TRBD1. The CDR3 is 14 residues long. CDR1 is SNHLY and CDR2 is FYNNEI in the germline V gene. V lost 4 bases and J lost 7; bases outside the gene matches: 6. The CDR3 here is CASSVGQAENEQFF. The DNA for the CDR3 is TGTGCCAGCAGTGTGGGACAGGCCGAGAATGAGCAGTTCTTC.

The CDR3, as DNA: TGCGCCAGCAGAACGACAGGACAGTACAATGAGCAGTTCTTC. Translating gives CASRTTGQYNEQFF. The chain recombines TRBV10-2 with TRBJ2-1, with D possibly TRBD1 on 6 matching bases. With 6 bases removed from V and 4 bases from J, the gap between germline ends came to 13 bases. This CDR3 has 14 residues. The germline V gene encodes CDR1 WSHSY and CDR2 SAAADI.

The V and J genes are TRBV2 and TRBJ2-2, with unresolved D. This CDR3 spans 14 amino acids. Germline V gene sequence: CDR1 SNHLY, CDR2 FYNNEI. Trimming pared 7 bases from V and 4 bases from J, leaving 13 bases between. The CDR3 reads CASNGRSGTGELFF. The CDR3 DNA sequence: TGTGCCAGCAACGGACGGTCCGGCACCGGGGAGCTGTTTTTT.

The CDR3 is CASSYSVGELFF. CDR3 bases: TGTGCCAGCAGTTACTCTGTAGGGGAGCTGTTTTTT. This sequence joins TRBV6-5 and TRBJ2-2; D is ambiguous. The germline V and J ends were trimmed by 0 bases and 8 bases, with 4 bases remaining between them. This CDR3 contains 12 residues. From germline, CDR1 is MNHEY and CDR2 SVGAGI.

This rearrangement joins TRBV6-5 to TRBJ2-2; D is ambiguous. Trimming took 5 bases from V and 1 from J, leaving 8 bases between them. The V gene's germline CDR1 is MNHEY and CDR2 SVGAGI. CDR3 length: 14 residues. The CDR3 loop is CASSNYGNTGELFF. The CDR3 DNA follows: TGTGCCAGCAGTAACTATGGGAACACCGGGGAGCTGTTTTTT.

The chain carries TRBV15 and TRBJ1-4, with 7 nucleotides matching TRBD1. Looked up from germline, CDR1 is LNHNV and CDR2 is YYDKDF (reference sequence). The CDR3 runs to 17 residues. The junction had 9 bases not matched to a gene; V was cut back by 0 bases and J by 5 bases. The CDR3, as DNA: TGTGCCACCAGCAGAGAAACCAGGACAGGTCAAAATGAAAAACTGTTTTTT. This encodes CATSRETRTGQNEKLFF.